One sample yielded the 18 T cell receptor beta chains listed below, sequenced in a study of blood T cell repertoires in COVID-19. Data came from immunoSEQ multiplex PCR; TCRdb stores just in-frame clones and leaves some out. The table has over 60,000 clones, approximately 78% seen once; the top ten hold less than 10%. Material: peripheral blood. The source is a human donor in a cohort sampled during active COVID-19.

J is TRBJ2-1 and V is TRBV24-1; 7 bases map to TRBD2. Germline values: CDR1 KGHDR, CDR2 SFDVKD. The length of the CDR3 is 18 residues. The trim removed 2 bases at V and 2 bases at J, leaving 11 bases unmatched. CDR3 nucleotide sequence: TGTGCCACCAGTGATTCACCGGGGGGTAGCGGTACCTACAATGAGCAGTTCTTC. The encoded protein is CATSDSPGGSGTYNEQFF.

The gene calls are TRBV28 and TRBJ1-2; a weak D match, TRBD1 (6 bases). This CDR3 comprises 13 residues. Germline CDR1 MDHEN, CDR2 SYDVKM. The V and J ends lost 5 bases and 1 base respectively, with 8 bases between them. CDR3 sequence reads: CASSQDSNYGYTF. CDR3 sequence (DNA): TGTGCCAGCAGTCAGGACAGTAACTATGGCTACACCTTC.

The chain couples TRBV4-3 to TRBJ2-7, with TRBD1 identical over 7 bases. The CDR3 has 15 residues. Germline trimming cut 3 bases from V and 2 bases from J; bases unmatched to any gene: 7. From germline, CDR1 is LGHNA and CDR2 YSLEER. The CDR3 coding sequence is TGCGCCAGCAGCCAGTACCGGGACAGTGCCTACGAGCAGTACTTC. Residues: CASSQYRDSAYEQYF.

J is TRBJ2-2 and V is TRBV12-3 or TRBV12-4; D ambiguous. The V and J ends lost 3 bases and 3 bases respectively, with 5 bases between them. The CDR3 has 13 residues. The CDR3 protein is CASSFHYTGELFF. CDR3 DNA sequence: TGTGCCAGCAGTTTTCATTACACCGGGGAGCTGTTTTTT.

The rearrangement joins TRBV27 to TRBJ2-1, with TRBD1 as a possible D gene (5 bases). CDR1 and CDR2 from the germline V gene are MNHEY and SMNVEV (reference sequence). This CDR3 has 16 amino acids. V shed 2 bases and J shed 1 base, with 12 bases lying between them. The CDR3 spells CASSLGAAPSYNEQFF. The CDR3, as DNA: TGTGCCAGCAGTTTAGGGGCGGCCCCGTCCTACAATGAGCAGTTCTTC.

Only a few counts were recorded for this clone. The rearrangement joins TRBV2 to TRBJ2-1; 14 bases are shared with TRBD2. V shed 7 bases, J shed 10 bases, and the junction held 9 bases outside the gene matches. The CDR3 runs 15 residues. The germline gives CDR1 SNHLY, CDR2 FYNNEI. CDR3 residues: CASTGLAGGTGEQFF. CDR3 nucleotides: TGTGCCAGCACAGGACTAGCGGGAGGAACGGGGGAGCAGTTCTTC.

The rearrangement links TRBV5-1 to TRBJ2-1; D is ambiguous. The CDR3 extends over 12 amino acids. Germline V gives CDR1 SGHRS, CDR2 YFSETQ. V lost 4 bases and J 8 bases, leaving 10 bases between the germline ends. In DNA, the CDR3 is TGCGCCAGCAGCCCCTCTAGTTATGAGCAGTTCTTC. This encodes CASSPSSYEQFF.

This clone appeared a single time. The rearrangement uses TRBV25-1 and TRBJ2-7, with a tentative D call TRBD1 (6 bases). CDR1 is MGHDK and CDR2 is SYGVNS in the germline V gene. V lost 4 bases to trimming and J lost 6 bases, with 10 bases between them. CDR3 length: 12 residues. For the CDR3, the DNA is TGTGCCAGCAGTGGGGGGCGGATCGAGCAGTACTTC. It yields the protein CASSGGRIEQYF.

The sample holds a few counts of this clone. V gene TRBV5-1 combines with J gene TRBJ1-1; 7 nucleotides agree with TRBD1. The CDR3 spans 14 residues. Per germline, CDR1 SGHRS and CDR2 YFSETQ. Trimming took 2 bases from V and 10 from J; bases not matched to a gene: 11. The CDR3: CASSLLPRQGAAFF. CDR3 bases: TGCGCCAGCAGCTTACTCCCGAGACAGGGTGCAGCTTTCTTT.

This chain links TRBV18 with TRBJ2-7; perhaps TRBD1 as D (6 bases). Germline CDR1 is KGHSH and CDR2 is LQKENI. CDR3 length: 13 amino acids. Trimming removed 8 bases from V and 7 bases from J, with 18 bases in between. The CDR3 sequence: CASQAGVTGEQYF. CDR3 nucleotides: TGTGCCAGCCAGGCAGGGGTCACGGGGGAGCAGTACTTC.

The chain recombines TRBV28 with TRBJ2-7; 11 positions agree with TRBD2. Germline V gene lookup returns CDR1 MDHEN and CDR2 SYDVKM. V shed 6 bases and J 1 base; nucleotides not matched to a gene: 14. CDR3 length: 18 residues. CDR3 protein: CASSDLLAGVSKSYEQYF. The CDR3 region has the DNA TGTGCCAGCAGCGACTTACTAGCGGGAGTGTCCAAATCCTACGAGCAGTACTTC.

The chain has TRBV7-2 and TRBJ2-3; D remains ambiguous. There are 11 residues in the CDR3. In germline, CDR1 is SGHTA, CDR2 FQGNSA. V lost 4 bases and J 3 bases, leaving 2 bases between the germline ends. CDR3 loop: CASSSTDTQYF. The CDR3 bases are TGTGCCAGCAGCTCAACAGATACGCAGTATTTT.

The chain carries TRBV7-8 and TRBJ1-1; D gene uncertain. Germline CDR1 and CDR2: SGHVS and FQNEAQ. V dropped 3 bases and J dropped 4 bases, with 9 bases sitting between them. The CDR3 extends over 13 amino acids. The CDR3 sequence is CASSLGGLTEAFF. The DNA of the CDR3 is TGTGCCAGCAGCTTGGGAGGGCTCACTGAAGCTTTCTTT.

In DNA form, the CDR3 reads TGTGCCAGCAGCCAAGATATGGCTAGCGGGAGAGATGAGCAGTACTTC. It yields the protein CASSQDMASGRDEQYF. V gene TRBV4-2 combines with J gene TRBJ2-7; 10 nucleotides agree with TRBD2. CDR1 and CDR2 (germline): LGHNA, YNFKEQ. This CDR3 comprises 16 residues. V was pared by 0 bases and J by 7 bases, with 9 bases of the junction left unmatched.

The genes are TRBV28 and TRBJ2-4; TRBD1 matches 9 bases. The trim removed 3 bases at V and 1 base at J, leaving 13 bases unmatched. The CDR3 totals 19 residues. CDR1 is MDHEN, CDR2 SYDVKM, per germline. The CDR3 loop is CASSFHSGQGLFAKNIQYF. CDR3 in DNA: TGTGCCAGCAGTTTCCACTCGGGACAGGGACTGTTTGCCAAAAACATTCAGTACTTC.

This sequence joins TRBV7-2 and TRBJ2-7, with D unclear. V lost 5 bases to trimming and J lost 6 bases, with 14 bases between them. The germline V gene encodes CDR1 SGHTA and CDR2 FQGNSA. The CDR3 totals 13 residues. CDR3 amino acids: CASSISERSEQYF. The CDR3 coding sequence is TGTGCCAGCAGCATCTCGGAGAGGAGCGAGCAGTACTTC.

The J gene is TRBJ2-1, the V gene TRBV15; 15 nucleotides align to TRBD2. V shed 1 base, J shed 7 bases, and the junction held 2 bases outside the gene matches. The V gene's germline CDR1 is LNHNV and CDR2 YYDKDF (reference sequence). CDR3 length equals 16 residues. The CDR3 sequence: CATSRGTSGRDNEQFF. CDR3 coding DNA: TGTGCCACCAGCAGAGGGACTAGCGGGAGGGATAATGAGCAGTTCTTC.

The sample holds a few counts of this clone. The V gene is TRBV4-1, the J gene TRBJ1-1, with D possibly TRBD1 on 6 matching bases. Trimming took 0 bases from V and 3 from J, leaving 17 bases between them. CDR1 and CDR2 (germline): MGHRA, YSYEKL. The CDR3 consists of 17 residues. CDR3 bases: TGCGCCAGCAGCCAAGAATTAGGTGGGGGCGCTTACACTGAAGCTTTCTTT. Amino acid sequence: CASSQELGGGAYTEAFF.